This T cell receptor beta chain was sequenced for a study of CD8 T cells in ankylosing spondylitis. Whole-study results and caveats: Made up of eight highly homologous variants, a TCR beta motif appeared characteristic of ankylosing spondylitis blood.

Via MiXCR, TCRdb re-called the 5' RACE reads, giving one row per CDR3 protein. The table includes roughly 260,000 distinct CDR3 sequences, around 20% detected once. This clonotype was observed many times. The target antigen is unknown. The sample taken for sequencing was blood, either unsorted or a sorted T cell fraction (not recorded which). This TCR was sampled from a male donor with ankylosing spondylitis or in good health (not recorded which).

In nucleotides, the CDR3 is TGCAGTGCTAAGATTGGAGAGACCCAGTACTTC. Translating gives CSAKIGETQYF. V usage is TRBV20-1 and J usage is TRBJ2-5, with D hard to call. This CDR3 is 11 amino acids long. Germline loops: CDR1 DFQATT, CDR2 SNEGSKA (reference sequence). V was pared by 4 bases and J by 4 bases, with 7 bases between.